This T cell receptor beta chain was retrieved from a study of T cell repertoires in cytomegalovirus infection. The CDR3 runs 16 residues. V dropped 5 bases and J dropped 6; count of bases not matched to a gene: 7. Looked up from germline, CDR1 is SNHLY and CDR2 is FYNNEI. TCRdb fed the reads into MiXCR, producing one record per CDR3 protein. The sample shows more than 400,000 distinct CDR3 sequences, about 25% of them seen only once. The material sequenced was PBMCs. This receptor was obtained from a human donor in good health (CMV status not recorded). Some clones in this sample may be carry-over from other donors' samples. The gene calls are TRBV2 and TRBJ2-1; 13 bases are a match to TRBD2. The CDR3 nucleotides read TGTGCCAGCAGTTTACTAGCGGGAGGGGGATTCAATGAGCAGTTCTTC. As protein: CASSLLAGGGFNEQFF. Variable domain in full (rest from reference TRBV2 and TRBJ2-1): EPEVTQTPSHQVTQMGQEVILRCVPISNHLYFYWYRQILGQKVEFLVSFYNNEISEKSEIFDDQFSVERPDGSNFTLKIRSTKLEDSAMYFCASSLLAGGGFNEQFFGPGTRLTVL.